The table lists the clone carrying this T cell receptor beta chain with a few counts. Its target is unknown. With template switching, a universal primer site was added, and the cDNA carried unique molecular identifiers. TCRdb ran MiXCR on the 5' RACE reads and lists one entry per CDR3 protein. The data hold hundreds of thousands of distinct CDR3 sequences, with over 8.5% observed a single time. These data belong to a study of identical twins. Notes on the study in general: Insertions were fewer in abundant cord blood beta clonotypes, whereas memory repertoires showed none of this pattern.

The CDR3 loop spans 14 amino acids. Trimming shortened V by 8 bases and J by 1 base, and 13 bases separated the two germline ends. CDR1 is ENHRY and CDR2 is SYGVKD in the germline V gene. This sample also appeared in a second study, on yellow fever vaccine responses in identical twins.

The sequenced sample consisted of PBMCs. V and J are TRBV10-3 and TRBJ2-3; no clear D. This clonotype was obtained from a woman younger than 35 in good health. CDR3 protein: CAIRAQVGTDTQYF. The CDR3 bases are TGTGCCATCCGCGCTCAGGTGGGCACAGATACGCAGTATTTT.